These 30 T cell receptor beta chains came from one sample sequenced in a study of T cells in women clearing cervical HPV infection. The assay was immunoSEQ multiplex PCR, and TCRdb's table has in-frame clones only and misses some. The table lists around 22,000 clones. The sample taken for sequencing was blood buffy coat. The receptor source for this set is a woman aged 18-70 years with a cervical HPV16 infection that either progressed to CIN3+ or cleared (not recorded which).

As concerns this clone: With the read ending 3 residues before the CDR3 end, the germline J gene is used to fill in that end. This chain connects TRBV19 to TRBJ2-4, with D hard to call. The germline CDR1 and CDR2 sequences are LNHDA and SQIVND (reference sequence). The CDR3 extends over 14 amino acids. CDR3 sequence reads: CASSMVGGNYGQYF. CDR3 bases read: TGTGCCAGTAGTATGGTGGGTGGTAACTATGGT. Supplemented by reference TRBV19 and TRBJ2-4, the full variable domain reads DGGITQSPKYLFRKEGQNVTLSCEQNLNHDAMYWYRQDPGQGLRLIYYSQIVNDFQKGDIAEGYSVSREKKESFPLTVTSAQKNPTAFYLCASSMVGGNYGQYFGAGTRLSVL.

CDR3 bases read: TGCGCCAGCAGCTTCGAGGGGGTTGAA. Translation: CASSFEGVE. In full, the CDR3 is CASSFEGVEAFF. The chain carries TRBV5-1 and TRBJ1-1; tentative D call: TRBD1 (6 bases). The CDR3 end is not reached by the read, which stops 3 residues before it; the germline J gene fills it in. The V end lost 2 bases, the J end lost 7 bases, and 9 bases lay between the germline ends. Germline values: CDR1 SGHRS, CDR2 YFSETQ. The CDR3 covers 12 residues.

Comments on this clone: The read falls 3 residues short of the CDR3 end, and the missing part is taken from the germline J gene. This chain links TRBV7-9 with TRBJ2-5, with 7 bases that match TRBD1. Germline loops: CDR1 SEHNR, CDR2 FQNEAQ (reference sequence). The CDR3 covers 14 residues. V was clipped by 3 bases and J by 3 bases; unmatched bases: 4. The part of the CDR3 DNA that was read is TGTGCCAGCAGCTTCGGACAGGTCAAAGAGACC. This encodes CASSFGQVKET. The CDR3 in full is CASSFGQVKETQYF.

A note on this clone: The sequenced fragment ends 3 residues before the CDR3 boundary, so the rest is inferred from the germline J gene. V is TRBV12-3 or TRBV12-4 and J is TRBJ2-1, with 11 bases identical to TRBD1. The V and J ends lost 2 bases and 6 bases, in that order; junction bases with no gene match: 3. The CDR3 extends over 15 amino acids. This chain's CDR3 is CASSLKGTGGNEQFF. CDR3 DNA (partial): TGTGCCAGCAGTTTAAAAGGGACAGGGGGCAATGAG.

In the case of this clone: The read finishes 3 residues shy of the CDR3 end, and the germline J gene is used to complete it. The J gene is TRBJ2-3, the V gene TRBV5-1; 11 bases fit TRBD2. CDR3 size: 17 residues. V gave up 4 bases and J gave up 0 bases; unmatched junction bases: 7. Germline lookup yields CDR1 SGHRS and CDR2 YFSETQ. Incomplete CDR3 DNA: TGCGCCAGCAGCCTACGGACTAGCGGGCCTAGCACAGATACG. This gives the protein CASSLRTSGPSTDT. The full CDR3 protein reads CASSLRTSGPSTDTQYF.

Details on this clone: The read ends 3 residues before the CDR3 terminus; that terminus is restored from the germline J gene. V usage is TRBV18 and J usage is TRBJ1-2, with TRBD1 as a possible D gene (5 bases). The CDR3 sequence is 14 residues long. Germline values: CDR1 KGHSH, CDR2 LQKENI. The CDR3 protein is CASSLDTAYNDYTF. The CDR3 DNA, read in part, is TGTGCCAGCTCATTGGACACCGCCTACAATGAC.

As concerns this clone: The CDR3 is cut off 3 residues early in the read; its end comes from the germline J gene. This chain connects TRBV2 to TRBJ1-5; TRBD1 might be the D (6 bases). V shed 6 bases and J shed 5 bases, with 17 bases lying between them. Germline CDR1 SNHLY, CDR2 FYNNEI. The CDR3 is 15 residues long. Incomplete CDR3 DNA: TGTGCCAGCAGAAGAATACAGGGTTTCGATCAGCCC. Translation gives CASRRIQGFDQP. The CDR3 in its entirety is CASRRIQGFDQPQHF.

In the case of this clone: The sequence runs out 3 residues before the end of the CDR3; the remainder is reconstructed from the germline J gene. The J gene is TRBJ1-2, the V gene TRBV12-3 or TRBV12-4; 7 nucleotides align to TRBD1. This CDR3 is 13 amino acids long. V lost 1 base, J lost 7 bases, and 3 bases stayed unmatched. The CDR3 bases that were read are TGTGCCAGCAGTTTAGAAGACAGGGTTGGC. It is translated as CASSLEDRVG. The entire CDR3 is CASSLEDRVGYTF.

In the case of this clone: The CDR3 extends 3 residues past the end of the read, so its final part is completed from the germline J gene. The chain couples TRBV20-1 to TRBJ1-2; D possibly corresponds to TRBD1 (6 bases). This CDR3 is built from 13 residues. The V end lost 5 bases, the J end lost 4 bases, and 14 bases lay between the germline ends. CDR1 is DFQATT and CDR2 is SNEGSKA in the germline V gene (reference sequence). Incomplete CDR3 DNA: TGCAGTGCTGGGGGGGGGCGCGCCTATGGC. The encoded protein is CSAGGGRAYG. The complete CDR3 protein is CSAGGGRAYGYTF.

Remarks on this clone: The read stops 3 residues short of the end of the CDR3; the missing end is completed from the germline J gene. The rearrangement joins TRBV20-1 to TRBJ2-3, with TRBD1 as a possible D gene (5 bases). The CDR3 covers 12 residues. The germline CDR1 and CDR2 sequences are DFQATT and SNEGSKA (reference sequence). The CDR3 sequence: CSASSTDETQYF. CDR3 bases read: TGCAGTGCTAGTTCGACAGATGAGACG.

On this clone: Read data end 3 residues before the CDR3 end; the end is taken from the germline J gene. The gene calls are TRBV5-1 and TRBJ2-2; 8 bases map to TRBD1. Germline lookup yields CDR1 SGHRS and CDR2 YFSETQ. The length of the CDR3 is 14 residues. CDR3 loop: CASSLAGQEGKLFF. CDR3 DNA, as far as it was read: TGCGCCAGCAGCTTGGCGGGACAGGAAGGAAAG. The whole variable domain, filled in from reference TRBV5-1 and TRBJ2-2, reads KAGVTQTPRYLIKTRGQQVTLSCSPISGHRSVSWYQQTPGQGLQFLFEYFSETQRNKGNFPGRFSGRQFSNSRSEMNVSTLELGDSALYLCASSLAGQEGKLFFGEGSRLTVL.

Of note for this clone: The read finishes 3 residues shy of the CDR3 end, and the germline J gene is used to complete it. This chain links TRBV7-9 with TRBJ1-6; a weak D match, TRBD1 (5 bases). CDR1 is SEHNR, CDR2 FQNEAQ, per germline (reference sequence). The CDR3 spans 15 residues. Trimming stripped 3 bases from V and 2 bases from J, with 8 bases between. CDR3 DNA, as far as it was read: TGTGCCAGCAGCTTCCAGGGAACCTATAATTCACCC. It codes for CASSFQGTYNSP. The whole CDR3 is CASSFQGTYNSPLHF.

Comments on this clone: The read halts 3 residues ahead of the CDR3 end, with the missing end drawn from the germline J gene. The gene calls are TRBV7-2 and TRBJ1-2; no clear D. Looked up from germline, CDR1 is SGHTA and CDR2 is FQGNSA. This CDR3 is 12 amino acids long. CDR3 bases read: TGTGCCAGCAGCCTCCTAATGAGCGAC. It is translated as CASSLLMSD. The entire CDR3 sequence reads CASSLLMSDYTF.

Turning to this clone: Sequencing ends 3 residues short of the CDR3 end; the germline J gene provides the rest. The rearrangement links TRBV7-8 to TRBJ1-1; no clear D. V was shortened by 1 base and J by 0 bases, with 6 bases between the two germline ends. Germline V gives CDR1 SGHVS, CDR2 FQNEAQ. CDR3 size: 14 residues. Partial CDR3 DNA: TGTGCCAGCAGCTTAGGCTCGGTGAACACTGAA. Protein product: CASSLGSVNTE. The full CDR3 sequence reads CASSLGSVNTEAFF.

For this clone: The missing CDR3 end, 3 residues past where the read stops, is filled in from the germline J gene. V usage is TRBV13 and J usage is TRBJ1-1; D is uncertain. V was clipped by 5 bases and J by 4 bases, with 11 bases between them. CDR1 is PRHDT and CDR2 is FYEKMQ in the germline V gene (reference sequence). There are 13 residues in the CDR3. The covered CDR3 bases are TGTGCCAGCAGCCAAACGGGTGGCACTGAA. It codes for CASSQTGGTE. The whole CDR3 sequence is CASSQTGGTEAFF.

On this clone: The CDR3 extends 3 residues past the end of the read, so its final part is completed from the germline J gene. V is TRBV5-1 and J is TRBJ2-3; TRBD2 matches 10 bases. CDR1 and CDR2 from the germline V gene are SGHRS and YFSETQ. This CDR3 contains 15 residues. Trimming took 4 bases from V and 1 from J; bases not matched to a gene: 3. The part of the CDR3 DNA that was read is TGCGCCAGCAGCCCAACTAGCGGGGGCACAGATACG. This gives the protein CASSPTSGGTDT. The entire CDR3 protein is CASSPTSGGTDTQYF.

Comments on this clone: The read is 3 residues too short to cover the CDR3 end, so that end is filled in from the germline J gene. V is TRBV30 and J is TRBJ2-7; 10 bases are a match to TRBD2. V lost 2 bases and J lost 4; bases outside the gene matches: 5. The CDR3 is 14 residues long. Germline assignment: CDR1 GTSNPN and CDR2 SVGIG (reference sequence). The CDR3 loop is CAWSQLAGAYEQYF. The sequenced part of the CDR3 DNA is TGTGCCTGGAGTCAGCTAGCGGGGGCTTACGAG.

Regarding this clone: Sequencing ends 3 residues short of the CDR3 end; the germline J gene provides the rest. At the DNA level, this CDR3 is encoded by other sequences in the same sample as well. The chain carries TRBV30 and TRBJ1-3, with 7 nucleotides matching TRBD1. There are 15 residues in the CDR3. After removal of 3 bases from V and 4 bases from J, the junction contained 9 bases not matched to a gene. Germline loops: CDR1 GTSNPN, CDR2 SVGIG (reference sequence). CDR3 sequence reads: CAWSPTGLMGNTIYF. CDR3 DNA (partial): TGTGCCTGGAGCCCGACAGGGTTGATGGGAAACACC.

On this clone: From the germline J gene comes the end of the CDR3, since the read stops 3 residues before it. The V call is TRBV30, the J call TRBJ1-2; D remains ambiguous. The CDR3 is 16 amino acids. The germline V gene has CDR1 GTSNPN and CDR2 SVGIG (reference sequence). The CDR3 loop reads CAWSVRLAGGINDYTF. The covered CDR3 bases are TGTGCCTGGAGTGTACGACTAGCGGGAGGTATCAATGAC.

Details on this clone: The CDR3 end falls 3 residues outside the read, so it is completed with the germline J gene. This chain uses TRBV6-2 or TRBV6-3 with TRBJ2-5, with TRBD1 matching over 7 bases. V lost 5 bases and J lost 5; bases outside the gene matches: 8. The CDR3 is 14 amino acids. Germline CDR1 and CDR2: MNHEY and SVGEGT. The sequenced part of the CDR3 DNA is TGTGCCAGCAGTAACAGGGGTGATTGGGAGACC. It codes for CASSNRGDWET. The CDR3 in full is CASSNRGDWETQYF.

With respect to this clone: The read gets to within 3 residues of the CDR3 end, and the germline J gene fills in the rest. The J gene is TRBJ1-4, the V gene TRBV28; weak D call: TRBD1 (6 bases). The ends were cut back, 2 bases at V and 8 bases at J, with 12 bases in the middle. Per the germline V gene, CDR1 is MDHEN and CDR2 is SYDVKM. The CDR3 covers 14 residues. Here the CDR3 reads CASSLGRGGEKLFF. The CDR3 DNA, read in part, is TGTGCCAGCAGTTTAGGCAGGGGCGGCGAAAAA.

In the case of this clone: The read finishes 3 residues shy of the CDR3 end, and the germline J gene is used to complete it. The rearrangement joins TRBV5-1 to TRBJ2-5; D is possibly TRBD2 (7 bases). Germline CDR1 is SGHRS and CDR2 is YFSETQ. The CDR3 sequence is 15 residues long. The V and J ends lost 2 bases and 5 bases respectively, with 16 bases between them. CDR3 bases read: TGCGCCAGCAGCTTCGGACAGCCGGGAGGTGAGACC. Translation: CASSFGQPGGET. The CDR3 in full is CASSFGQPGGETQYF.

Concerning this clone itself: From the germline J gene comes the end of the CDR3, since the read stops 3 residues before it. The rearrangement links TRBV10-3 to TRBJ1-1, with D perhaps TRBD1 (6 bases). In germline, CDR1 is ENHRY, CDR2 SYGVKD. The CDR3 runs to 14 residues. V lost 5 bases, J lost 0 bases, and 10 bases lay in between. CDR3 amino acids: CAISQDSVNTEAFF. The CDR3 bases that were read are TGTGCCATCAGTCAGGACAGCGTGAACACTGAA.

For this clone: The read ends 3 residues before the CDR3 terminus; that terminus is restored from the germline J gene. The rearrangement joins TRBV6-2 or TRBV6-3 to TRBJ2-2, with a possible D match to TRBD2 (5 bases). The germline gives CDR1 MNHEY, CDR2 SVGEGT. CDR3 length: 15 amino acids. The DNA read from the CDR3 is TGTGCCAGCAGAGTGGACTGGGGTTCTGGTTCACCG. Protein sequence: CASRVDWGSGSP. The CDR3 as a whole reads CASRVDWGSGSPLFF.

Of note for this clone: The read ends 3 residues early relative to the CDR3; the germline J gene fills the gap. This chain uses TRBV7-2 with TRBJ1-2; 9 positions match TRBD1. Germline assignment: CDR1 SGHTA and CDR2 FQGNSA. The CDR3 spans 14 residues. The CDR3 DNA, read in part, is TGTGCCAGCAGCCCGGGACAGGGACCCGGCGAC. Its translation: CASSPGQGPGD. Given in full, the CDR3 is CASSPGQGPGDYTF.

Remarks on this clone: Read coverage stops 3 residues before the CDR3 terminus; the germline J gene supplies the remainder. The chain employs TRBV4-1 and TRBJ2-3; 10 bases line up with TRBD2. With V trimmed by 7 bases and J by 5 bases, 6 bases remained unmatched. Looked up from germline, CDR1 is MGHRA and CDR2 is YSYEKL. The CDR3 runs 14 residues. CDR3 protein: CASTKVAGGDTQYF. The CDR3 DNA, read in part, is TGCGCCAGCACAAAGGTAGCGGGAGGAGATACG.

Concerning this clone: Sequencing ends 3 residues short of the CDR3 end; the germline J gene provides the rest. The chain joins TRBV5-1 to TRBJ2-3, with D maybe TRBD2 (5 bases). CDR1 SGHRS and CDR2 YFSETQ come from the germline V gene. This CDR3 contains 14 residues. The part of the CDR3 DNA that was read is TGCGCCAGCAGCTCGGCGGACTGGCAAGAGACG. This encodes CASSSADWQET. The entire CDR3 is CASSSADWQETQYF.

Comment on this clone: The read gets to within 3 residues of the CDR3 end, and the germline J gene fills in the rest. The chain has TRBV7-3 and TRBJ2-3; D remains ambiguous. Germline CDR1 reads SGHTA; CDR2 reads FQGTGA. CDR3 size: 17 residues. V was shortened by 0 bases and J by 5 bases, with 18 bases between the two germline ends. The CDR3 region is CASSLTPNSARLDTQYF. CDR3 DNA, as far as it was read: TGTGCCAGCAGCTTAACGCCCAATTCAGCGCGGTTAGATACG.

A word on this clone: Read data end 3 residues before the CDR3 end; the end is taken from the germline J gene. The chain carries TRBV7-1 and TRBJ1-6; 12 bases align to TRBD1. TRBV7-1 is designated an ORF whose function remains uncertain. V trimming: 3 bases; J trimming: 2 bases; junction bases outside the gene matches: 14. There are 21 residues in the CDR3. This chain's CDR3 is CASSSPDTGTGGPPYNSPLHF. The sequenced CDR3 bases are TGTGCCAGCAGCTCGCCGGATACCGGGACAGGGGGCCCGCCCTATAATTCACCC.

A note on this clone: The read stops 3 residues short of the end of the CDR3; the missing end is completed from the germline J gene. The chain recombines TRBV18 with TRBJ2-1; 9 positions match TRBD2. The germline V gene encodes CDR1 KGHSH and CDR2 LQKENI. V was clipped by 2 bases and J by 7 bases; unmatched bases: 9. CDR3 length: 16 amino acids. The sequenced CDR3 bases are TGTGCCAGCTCACCAGGGCGGGAGGGCCGTAATAATGAG. It specifies CASSPGREGRNNE. The whole CDR3 protein reads CASSPGREGRNNEQFF.